This TCR beta chain was recorded in a study of vaccination effects on CD4 cells after COVID-19. Viral peptide pool expansion of antigen-specific CD4+ T cells preceded sequencing in the ViraFEST assay. Having been cultured for around nine days, the cells underwent CD4+ T cell isolation. The vaccine recipients had no prior SARS-CoV-2 infection, with negative nucleocapsid antibodies. Data came from immunoSEQ multiplex PCR; TCRdb stores just in-frame clones and leaves some out. The sample consists of about 63,000 clones, roughly 76% of them appearing once. Trimming took 6 bases from V and 2 from J; bases not matched to a gene: 13. Per germline, CDR1 SGHDN and CDR2 FVKESK. The CDR3 is made up of 17 amino acids. This clone is a singleton in its sample. Its antigen is currently unknown.

The receptor's source is a human donor who received a COVID-19 vaccine. The specimen was CD4+ T cells from PBMCs cultured with HCoV-OC43 spike peptides, collected before COVID-19 vaccination. Stated subset: HCoV-OC43 spike overlapping peptide pool stimulation. The chain combines TRBV14 with TRBJ2-5; 9 bases are shared with TRBD2. CDR3 sequence reads: CASSLRISSGAQETQYF. Here the CDR3 DNA reads TGTGCCAGCAGTTTGAGGATATCTAGCGGGGCTCAAGAGACCCAGTACTTC.